This is a list of T cell receptor beta chains from one sample in a study of OX40 agonist ivuxolimab in advanced cancers. The assay was immunoSEQ multiplex PCR, and TCRdb's table has in-frame clones only and misses some. This sample has roughly 36,000 clones; around four fifths occur once, and the top ten carry approximately 22%. Sample: CD4+ or CD8+ T cells sorted from blood, taken in a trial of the OX40 agonist ivuxolimab. The receptors here all came from an adult with an advanced solid tumor such as melanoma, head and neck, liver or kidney cancer. Both conserved end residues are trimmed from each CDR3.

J gene: TRBJ1-5
V gene: TRBV10-3
CDR3 protein: AISEVRASQPQH

J gene: TRBJ2-1
V gene: TRBV7-2
CDR3 protein: ASSTVAGAVWNEQF

J gene: TRBJ1-2
V gene: TRBV29-1
CDR3 protein: SVDKIYGYT

J gene: NA
V gene: TRBV7-2
CDR3 protein: ASSLDGLVFEQY

J gene: TRBJ2-1
V gene: TRBV11-1
CDR3 protein: ASSRGPRGDNEQF

J gene: TRBJ2-1
V gene: TRBV10-3
CDR3 protein: AIQLNNEQF

J gene: TRBJ2-7
V gene: TRBV28
CDR3 protein: ASSNRDSSYEQY

J gene: TRBJ1-4
V gene: TRBV11-2
CDR3 protein: ASSSGQPNEKLF

J gene: TRBJ1-5
V gene: TRBV7-2
CDR3 protein: ASSLAGNNQPQH

J gene: TRBJ2-7
V gene: TRBV9
CDR3 protein: ASSPTFGTYEQY

J gene: TRBJ1-3
V gene: TRBV10-3
CDR3 protein: AISSQLRQGSGNTIY

J gene: TRBJ2-5
V gene: TRBV25-1
CDR3 protein: ATSRDRVQETQY

J gene: TRBJ2-1
V gene: TRBV6-5
CDR3 protein: ASSYVGYNEQF

J gene: TRBJ1-1
V gene: TRBV14
CDR3 protein: ASRYDSSLMNTEAF

J gene: TRBJ1-6
V gene: TRBV7-9
CDR3 protein: ASSLDGLLSSPLH

J gene: TRBJ2-5
V gene: TRBV19
CDR3 protein: ASTRGGSQETQY

J gene: TRBJ2-5
V gene: TRBV5-6
CDR3 protein: ASSLVPGSGETQY

J gene: TRBJ1-6
V gene: TRBV6-1
CDR3 protein: ASSFGGSRNSPLH

J gene: TRBJ1-5
V gene: TRBV27
CDR3 protein: ASSNTGGVDQPQH

J gene: TRBJ2-2
V gene: TRBV6-4
CDR3 protein: ASRGDRENTGELF

J gene: TRBJ1-1
V gene: TRBV10-1
CDR3 protein: ASSEYLGVNTEAF

J gene: TRBJ1-5
V gene: TRBV16
CDR3 protein: ASSLGDREAHQPQH

J gene: TRBJ1-1
V gene: TRBV25-1
CDR3 protein: ASMETTGLNTEAF

J gene: TRBJ1-2
V gene: TRBV10-2
CDR3 protein: ASSESGKGYGYT

J gene: TRBJ1-1
V gene: TRBV18
CDR3 protein: ASSASMNTEAF

J gene: TRBJ1-3
V gene: TRBV11-2
CDR3 protein: ASTETGSGNTIY

J gene: NA
V gene: TRBV18
CDR3 protein: ASSLTGGISYEQY

J gene: TRBJ2-7
V gene: TRBV30
CDR3 protein: AWSVRVTASSYEQY

J gene: TRBJ1-5
V gene: TRBV30
CDR3 protein: AWDQDNSNQPQH

J gene: TRBJ1-2
V gene: TRBV11-2
CDR3 protein: ASSPGQGNYGYT

J gene: TRBJ2-7
V gene: TRBV7-2
CDR3 protein: ASSRASGATYEQY